This T cell receptor (beta chain) was obtained from a study of T-cell memory formation after mild COVID-19. This CDR3 has 12 residues. Germline CDR1 and CDR2: DFQATT and SNEGSKA (reference sequence). The ends lost 3 bases at V and 4 bases at J; junction bases unmatched: 0. Study-level points and caveats: In pre-infection memory, a portion of responding clones appeared, which suggested that cross-reactive memory joined. For contracting clones, CD4+ ones sat mainly in CM and EM, CD8+ in EMRA.

This clonotype was counted a few times. The antigen is undetermined. Each CDR3 protein is one row after TCRdb ran MiXCR on the 5' RACE reads. The sample lists about 620,000 distinct CDR3 sequences, approximately 19% occurring once. This receptor was identified in an adult woman who had mild COVID-19 (a few samples of this study predate the infection). Cell type and time point are not known. Specimen: PBMCs or a T cell subset sorted from them (not recorded which). The V call is TRBV20-1, the J call TRBJ2-5; 9 bases match TRBD2. CDR3 protein: CSARTSGETQYF. The CDR3, as DNA: TGCAGTGCTAGGACTAGCGGAGAGACCCAGTACTTC.